This T cell receptor beta chain is from a study of blood T cell repertoires in COVID-19. This clone was counted many times. Deletions cut 1 base from V and 2 bases from J, with 14 bases between. This CDR3 comprises 17 residues. The germline CDR1 and CDR2 sequences are SGHDN and FVKESK. TCRdb keeps only in-frame clones here, not all; method: immunoSEQ multiplex PCR. The sample carries approximately 260,000 clones, approximately 80% recorded once. Sequencing input: peripheral blood. This receptor was identified in a woman over 75 with acute or convalescent COVID-19. The gene calls are TRBV14 and TRBJ1-4; no definite D call. CDR3 protein: CASSQAVGKRTNEKLFF. As DNA, the CDR3 is TGTGCCAGCAGCCAAGCTGTAGGGAAGCGGACTAATGAAAAACTGTTTTTT. The complete variable domain, with remaining parts taken from reference TRBV14 and TRBJ1-4, reads EAGVTQFPSHSVIEKGQTVTLRCDPISGHDNLYWYRRVMGKEIKFLLHFVKESKQDESGMPNNRFLAERTGGTYSTLKVQPAELEDSGVYFCASSQAVGKRTNEKLFFGSGTQLSVL.